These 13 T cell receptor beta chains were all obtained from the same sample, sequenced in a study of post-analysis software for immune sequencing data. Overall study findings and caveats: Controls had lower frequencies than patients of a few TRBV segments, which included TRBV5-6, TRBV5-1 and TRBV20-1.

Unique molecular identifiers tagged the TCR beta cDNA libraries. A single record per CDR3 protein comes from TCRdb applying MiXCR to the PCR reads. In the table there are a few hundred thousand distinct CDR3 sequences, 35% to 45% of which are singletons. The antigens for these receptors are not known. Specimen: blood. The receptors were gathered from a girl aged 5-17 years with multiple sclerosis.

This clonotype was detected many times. CDR3 nucleotides: TGCGCCAGCAGCTTGGGGACAGGGGATGGCTACACCTTC. Amino acid sequence: CASSLGTGDGYTF. This chain joins TRBV5-1 and TRBJ1-2; TRBD1 aligns across 9 bases. The germline gives CDR1 SGHRS, CDR2 YFSETQ. The V segment lost 0 bases and the J segment 6 bases; nucleotides outside the gene matches: 0. The CDR3 extends over 13 amino acids.

The CDR3, as DNA: TGTGCCAGCATTTCTAGCGTTAATTCCTACGAGCAGTACGTC. Translating it yields CASISSVNSYEQYV. The chain carries TRBV21-1 and TRBJ2-7; TRBD2, as called in the table, went unchecked against the DNA. TRBV21-1 is a listed pseudogene. This CDR3 is 14 amino acids long.

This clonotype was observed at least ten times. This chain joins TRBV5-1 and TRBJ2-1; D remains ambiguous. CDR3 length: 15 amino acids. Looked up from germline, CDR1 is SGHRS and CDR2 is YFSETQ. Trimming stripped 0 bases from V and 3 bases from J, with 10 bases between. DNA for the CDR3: TGCGCCAGCAGCTTGGATAGGGCCCGCTACAATGAGCAGTTCTTC. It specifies CASSLDRARYNEQFF.

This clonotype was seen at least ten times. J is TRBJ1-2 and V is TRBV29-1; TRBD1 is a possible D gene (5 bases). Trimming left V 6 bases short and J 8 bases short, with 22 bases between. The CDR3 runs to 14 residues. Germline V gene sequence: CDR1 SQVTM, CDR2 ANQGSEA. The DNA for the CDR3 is TGCAGCGTCCATGCAAGGCCAAGCGGGGGGGGCTACACCTTC. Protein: CSVHARPSGGGYTF.

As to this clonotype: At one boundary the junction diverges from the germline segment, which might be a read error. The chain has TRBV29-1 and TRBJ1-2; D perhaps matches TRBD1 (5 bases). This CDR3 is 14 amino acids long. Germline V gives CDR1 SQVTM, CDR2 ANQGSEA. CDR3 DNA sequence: TGCGGCGTGGGACTCCGGGACGGATTTTATGGCTACACCTTC. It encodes CGVGLRDGFYGYTF.

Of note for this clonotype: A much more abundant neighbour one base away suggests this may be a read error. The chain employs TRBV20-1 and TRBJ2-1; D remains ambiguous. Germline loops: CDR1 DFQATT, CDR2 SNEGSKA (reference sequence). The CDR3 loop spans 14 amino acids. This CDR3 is CGARATVSHNEQFF. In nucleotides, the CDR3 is TGCGGTGCTAGAGCAACAGTAAGCCACAATGAGCAGTTCTTC.

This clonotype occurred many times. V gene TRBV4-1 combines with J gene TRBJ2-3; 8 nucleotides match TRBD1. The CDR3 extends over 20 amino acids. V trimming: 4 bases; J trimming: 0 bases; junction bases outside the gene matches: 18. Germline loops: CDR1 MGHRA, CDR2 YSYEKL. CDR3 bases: TGCGCCAGCAGCCTTGCTGCCGGGACAGGAGACCCCTCTAGCACAGATACGCAGTATTTT. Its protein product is CASSLAAGTGDPSSTDTQYF.

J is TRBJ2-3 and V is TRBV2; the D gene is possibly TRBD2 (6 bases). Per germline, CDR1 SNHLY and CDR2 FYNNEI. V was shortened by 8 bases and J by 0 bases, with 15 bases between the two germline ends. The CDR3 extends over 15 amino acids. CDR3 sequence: CASALRETSTDTQYF. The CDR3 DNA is TGTGCCAGCGCTCTTCGGGAGACTAGCACAGATACGCAGTATTTT.

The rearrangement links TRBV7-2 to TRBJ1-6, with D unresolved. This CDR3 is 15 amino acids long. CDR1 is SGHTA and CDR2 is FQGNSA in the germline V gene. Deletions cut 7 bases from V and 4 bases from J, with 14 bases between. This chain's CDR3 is CASTVDSGYNSPLHF. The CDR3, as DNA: TGTGCCAGCACCGTAGACTCGGGTTATAATTCACCCCTCCACTTT. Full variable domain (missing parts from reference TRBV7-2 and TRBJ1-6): GAGVSQSPSNKVTEKGKDVELRCDPISGHTALYWYRQSLGQGLEFLIYFQGNSAPDKSGLPSDRFSAERTGGSVSTLTIQRTQQEDSAVYLCASTVDSGYNSPLHFGNGTRLTVT.

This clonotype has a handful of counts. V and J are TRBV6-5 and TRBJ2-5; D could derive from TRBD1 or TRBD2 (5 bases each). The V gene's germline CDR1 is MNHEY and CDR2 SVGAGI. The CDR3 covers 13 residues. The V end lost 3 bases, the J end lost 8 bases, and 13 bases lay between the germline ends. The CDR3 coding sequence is TGTGCCAGCAGTTATGGGGGAGAGAAAACCCAGTACTTC. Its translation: CASSYGGEKTQYF.

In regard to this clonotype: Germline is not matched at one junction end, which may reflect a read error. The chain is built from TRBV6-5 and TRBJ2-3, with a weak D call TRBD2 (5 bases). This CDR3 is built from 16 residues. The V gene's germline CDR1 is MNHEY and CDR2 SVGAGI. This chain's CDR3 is CASSSDVSGWANTRYF. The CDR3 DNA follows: TGTGCCAGCAGCTCCGACGTAAGCGGTTGGGCCAATACGCGGTATTTT.

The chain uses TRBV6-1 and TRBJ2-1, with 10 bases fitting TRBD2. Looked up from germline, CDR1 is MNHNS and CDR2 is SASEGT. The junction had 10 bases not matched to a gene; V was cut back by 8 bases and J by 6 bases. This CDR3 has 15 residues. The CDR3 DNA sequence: TGTGCCAGCCGGAGAAGCGGGAGGGCCGTCAATGAGCAGTTCTTC. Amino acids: CASRRSGRAVNEQFF.

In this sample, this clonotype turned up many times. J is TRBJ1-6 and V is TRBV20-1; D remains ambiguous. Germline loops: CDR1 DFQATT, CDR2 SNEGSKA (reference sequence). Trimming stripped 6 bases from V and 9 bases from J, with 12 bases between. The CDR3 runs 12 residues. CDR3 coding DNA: TGCAGTGCGTATCAACCGGGTTCACCCCTCCACTTT. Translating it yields CSAYQPGSPLHF.